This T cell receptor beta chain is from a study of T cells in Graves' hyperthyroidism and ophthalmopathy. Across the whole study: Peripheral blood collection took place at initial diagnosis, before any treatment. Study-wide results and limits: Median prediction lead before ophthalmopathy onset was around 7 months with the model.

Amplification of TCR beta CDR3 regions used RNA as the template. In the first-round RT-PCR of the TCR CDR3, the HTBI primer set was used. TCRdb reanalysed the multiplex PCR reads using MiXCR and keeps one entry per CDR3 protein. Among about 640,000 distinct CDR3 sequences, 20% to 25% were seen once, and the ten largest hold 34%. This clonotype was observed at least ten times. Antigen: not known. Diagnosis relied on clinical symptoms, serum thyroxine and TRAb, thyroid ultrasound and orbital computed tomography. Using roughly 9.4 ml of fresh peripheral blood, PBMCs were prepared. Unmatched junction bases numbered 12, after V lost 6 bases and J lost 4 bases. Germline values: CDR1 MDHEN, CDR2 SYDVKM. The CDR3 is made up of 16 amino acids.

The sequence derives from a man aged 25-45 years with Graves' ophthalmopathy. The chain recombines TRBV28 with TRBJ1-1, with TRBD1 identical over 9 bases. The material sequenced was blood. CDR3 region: CASRLADRGFITEAFF. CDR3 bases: TGTGCCAGCAGACTCGCCGACAGGGGGTTTATCACTGAAGCTTTCTTT.